The source of this TCR beta chain is a study of blood T cell repertoires in COVID-19. Across the whole study: Samples came from the United States, Italy and Spain, spanning acute and convalescent COVID-19.

The CDR3 consists of 15 residues. J lost 4 bases, V lost 4 bases, and 6 bases had no gene match. Per germline, CDR1 SGHKS and CDR2 YYEKEE (reference sequence). Generated by immunoSEQ multiplex PCR, the TCRdb table keeps only in-frame clones and is missing some. The table includes about 250,000 clones, around 82% detected once. This receptor was obtained from a woman between 65 and 79 years old with acute or convalescent COVID-19. Sequencing input: peripheral blood. The rearrangement uses TRBV5-5 and TRBJ2-5; 11 bases agree with TRBD2. Here the CDR3 reads CASSLLAGVGETQYF. The CDR3 nucleotides read TGTGCCAGCAGCCTACTAGCGGGGGTGGGAGAGACCCAGTACTTC.